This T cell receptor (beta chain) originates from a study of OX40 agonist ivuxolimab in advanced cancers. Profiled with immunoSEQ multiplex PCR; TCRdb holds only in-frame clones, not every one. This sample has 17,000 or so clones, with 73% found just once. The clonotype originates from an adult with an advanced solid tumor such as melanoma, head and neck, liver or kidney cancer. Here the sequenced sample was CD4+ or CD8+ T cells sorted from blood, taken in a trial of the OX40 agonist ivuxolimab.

CDR3 DNA sequence: TGTGTCAGAAGATCATTAGTGTCGTCCAATGAGCAGTTCTTC. It codes for CVRRSLVSSNEQFF. The genes are TRBV7-5 and TRBJ2-1; the listed D gene, TRBD2, was not tested against the DNA. TRBV7-5 is described as a pseudogene. The CDR3 runs to 14 residues.